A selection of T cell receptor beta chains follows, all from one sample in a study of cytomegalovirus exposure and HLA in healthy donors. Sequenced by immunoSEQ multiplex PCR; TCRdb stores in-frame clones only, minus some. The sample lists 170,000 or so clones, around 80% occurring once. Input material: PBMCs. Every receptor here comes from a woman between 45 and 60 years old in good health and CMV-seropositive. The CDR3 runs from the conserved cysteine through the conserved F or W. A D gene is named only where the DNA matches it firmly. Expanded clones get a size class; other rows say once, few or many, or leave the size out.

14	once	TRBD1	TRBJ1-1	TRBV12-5	TGTGCTAGTGACCCGGGACAGGGGGACACTGAAGCTTTCTTT	CASDPGQGDTEAFF
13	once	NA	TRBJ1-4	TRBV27	TGTGCCAGCAGCCCAGCCTACAGGGAAAAACTGTTTTTT	CASSPAYREKLFF
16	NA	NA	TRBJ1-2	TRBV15	TGTGCCACCAGCAGACTTACCCCTCGAGGGTCCCATGGCTACACCTTC	CATSRLTPRGSHGYTF
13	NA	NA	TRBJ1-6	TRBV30	TGTGCCTATGGAAGTGGGCTTGGTTCACCCCTCCACTTT	CAYGSGLGSPLHF
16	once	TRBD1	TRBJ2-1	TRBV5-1	TGCGCCAGCAGCTTGTTGGACAGGGGGCTTATCAATGAGCAGTTCTTC	CASSLLDRGLINEQFF
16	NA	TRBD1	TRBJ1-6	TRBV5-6	TGTGCCAGCAGCCCTGGGACAGTTTCTTATAATTCACCCCTCCACTTT	CASSPGTVSYNSPLHF
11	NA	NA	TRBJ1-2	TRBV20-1	TGCAGTGGTAGAGTAAACTATGGCTACACCTTC	CSGRVNYGYTF
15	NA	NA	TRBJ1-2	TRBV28	TGTGCCAGCAGTTTACGAAGGGGCGCGAACTATGGCTACACCTTC	CASSLRRGANYGYTF
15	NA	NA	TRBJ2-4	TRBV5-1	TGCGCCAGCAGCTTGCCCCAAAACAGGGAAAACATTCAGTACTTC	CASSLPQNRENIQYF
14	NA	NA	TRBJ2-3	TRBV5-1	TGCGCCAGCAGCTTGGACAGAGCTGAAGATACGCAGTATTTT	CASSLDRAEDTQYF
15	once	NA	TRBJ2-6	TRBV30	TGTGCCTGGAGGAAGCCAGGGGCTGGGGCCAACGTCCTGACTTTC	CAWRKPGAGANVLTF
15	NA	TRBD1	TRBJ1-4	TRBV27	TGTGCCAGCAGTTTAGGTACAGGGGGCGGAGAAAAACTGTTTTTT	CASSLGTGGGEKLFF
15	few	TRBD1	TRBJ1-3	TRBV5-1	TGCGCCAGCAGCTTGGGGACAGGGACTGGAAACACCATATATTTT	CASSLGTGTGNTIYF
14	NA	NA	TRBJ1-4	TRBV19	TGTGCCAGTAGGTCGGGGTCGGCTAATGAAAAACTGTTTTTT	CASRSGSANEKLFF
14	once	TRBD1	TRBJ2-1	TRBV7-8	TGTGCCAGCAGCCTTACAGGGGGGATATATGAGCAGTTCTTC	CASSLTGGIYEQFF
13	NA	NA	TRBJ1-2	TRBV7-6	TGTGCCAGCAGCTTACGTTATGGGCATGGCTACACCTTC	CASSLRYGHGYTF
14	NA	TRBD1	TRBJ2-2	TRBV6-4	TGTGCCAGCAGTCGGACAGGGGATGGCGGGGAGCTGTTTTTT	CASSRTGDGGELFF
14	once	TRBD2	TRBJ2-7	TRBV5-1	TGCGCCAGCAGCTTGTCGGGAGGGGCCTACGAGCAGTACTTC	CASSLSGGAYEQYF
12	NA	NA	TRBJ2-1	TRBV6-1	TGTGCCAGCAGTTCTCAGGGAAATCAGCAGTTCTTC	CASSSQGNQQFF
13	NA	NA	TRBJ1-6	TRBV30	TGTGCCTGGAAGGGGGACGGGGAATCACCCCTCCACTTT	CAWKGDGESPLHF
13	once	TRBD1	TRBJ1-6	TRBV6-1	TGTGCCAGCAGCCCCGACAGGGGGGGGGCCCTCCACTTT	CASSPDRGGALHF
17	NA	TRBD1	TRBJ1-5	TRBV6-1	TGTGCCAGCAGTGAATTGGGCAGGGGGTACCTTCATCAGCCCCAGCATTTT	CASSELGRGYLHQPQHF
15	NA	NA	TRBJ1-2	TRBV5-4	TGTGCCAGCAGCTTGGACGGAATGCGGGTCGGTGGCTACACCTTC	CASSLDGMRVGGYTF
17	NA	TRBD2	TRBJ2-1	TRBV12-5	TGTGCTAGTGCCCTGCGGGTAGCGGGGGGCCGATACAATGAGCAGTTCTTC	CASALRVAGGRYNEQFF
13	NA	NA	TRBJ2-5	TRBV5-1	TGCGCCAGCAGCTTTGACAGCCATGGGACCCAGTACTTC	CASSFDSHGTQYF
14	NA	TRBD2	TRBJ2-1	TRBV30	TGTGCCTGGAGTAGATTAGCGGGGAGCAATGAGCAGTTCTTC	CAWSRLAGSNEQFF
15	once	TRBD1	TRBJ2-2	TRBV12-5	TGTGCTAGTGGTTTGGGACAGGGTTCAGCCGGGGAGCTGTTTTTT	CASGLGQGSAGELFF
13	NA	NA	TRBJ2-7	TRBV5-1	TGCGCCAGCAGCGTGACTAGTTCCTACGAGCAGTACTTC	CASSVTSSYEQYF
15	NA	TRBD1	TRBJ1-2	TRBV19	TGTGCCAGTAGTATAAATACAGGGGGCGGCTATGGCTACACCTTC	CASSINTGGGYGYTF
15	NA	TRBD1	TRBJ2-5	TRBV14	TGTGCCAGCAGCCAAGAGACAGGGATGCAAGAGACCCAGTACTTC	CASSQETGMQETQYF
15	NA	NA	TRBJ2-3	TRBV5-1	TGCGCCAGCAGCTTGGACTTACTACCACGGGATACGCAGTATTTT	CASSLDLLPRDTQYF
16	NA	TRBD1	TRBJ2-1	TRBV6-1	TGTGCCAGCAGTGAAGAAGTGACAGGGGGGTACAATGAGCAGTTCTTC	CASSEEVTGGYNEQFF
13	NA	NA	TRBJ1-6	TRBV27	TGTGCCAGCAGTTTAAGGCGGGCTGAGCCCCTCCACTTT	CASSLRRAEPLHF
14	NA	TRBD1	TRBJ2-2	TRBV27	TGTGCCAGCAGAATTTCAGGGGGCACCGGGGAGCTGTTTTTT	CASRISGGTGELFF
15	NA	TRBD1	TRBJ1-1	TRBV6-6	TGTGCCAGCAGTGGGACAGGGTGGCGGAACACTGAAGCTTTCTTT	CASSGTGWRNTEAFF
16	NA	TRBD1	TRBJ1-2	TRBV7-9	TGTGCCAGCAGCCGACCTCCGGGACAGAGAAACTATGGCTACACCTTC	CASSRPPGQRNYGYTF
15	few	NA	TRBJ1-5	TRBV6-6	TGTGCCAGCAATTCTCACCGGGTAGAGGATCAGCCCCAGCATTTT	CASNSHRVEDQPQHF
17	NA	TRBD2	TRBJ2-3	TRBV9	TGTGCCAGCAGCGTAGGACTGAGAGCGGGGCATCGAGATACGCAGTATTTT	CASSVGLRAGHRDTQYF
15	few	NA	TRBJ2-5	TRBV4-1	TGCGCCAGCAGCCAGTTGGGGACAATACAAGAGACCCAGTACTTC	CASSQLGTIQETQYF
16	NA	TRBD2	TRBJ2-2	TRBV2	TGTGCCAGCAACCAACTAGCGGGGGTGGACACCGGGGAGCTGTTTTTT	CASNQLAGVDTGELFF
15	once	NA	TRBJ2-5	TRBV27	TGTGCCAGCAGTTTATGGGGAGCGGTGGCGGAGACCCAGTACTTC	CASSLWGAVAETQYF
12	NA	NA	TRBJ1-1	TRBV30	TGTGCCTGGAGTACCAGGAACACTGAAGCTTTCTTT	CAWSTRNTEAFF
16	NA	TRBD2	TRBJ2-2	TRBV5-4	TGTGCCAGCAGTCCTAGCGGGGGGACGAACACCGGGGAGCTGTTTTTT	CASSPSGGTNTGELFF
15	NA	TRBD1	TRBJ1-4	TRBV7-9	TGTGCCAGCAGCCCAGGGGGCCGGGTAAATGAAAAACTGTTTTTT	CASSPGGRVNEKLFF
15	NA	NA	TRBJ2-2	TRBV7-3	TGTGCCAGCAGCCCCCTAGGTCAGAACACCGGGGAGCTGTTTTTT	CASSPLGQNTGELFF
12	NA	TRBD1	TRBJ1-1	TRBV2	TGTGCCAGCAGTCGGACAGGGGTTGAAGCTTTCTTT	CASSRTGVEAFF
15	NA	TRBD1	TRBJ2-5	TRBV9	TGTGCCAGCAGCGTAGAGACAGGGAGTCTGGAGACCCAGTACTTC	CASSVETGSLETQYF
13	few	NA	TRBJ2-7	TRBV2	TGTGCCAGCAACGCAGGGGGGTTCTACGAGCAGTACTTC	CASNAGGFYEQYF
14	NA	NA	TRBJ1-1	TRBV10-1	TGCGCCAGCAGTGAGGACAGTTCCAACACTGAAGCTTTCTTT	CASSEDSSNTEAFF
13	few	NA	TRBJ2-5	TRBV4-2	TGTGCCAGCAGTAGGACTTTAGGGGAGACCCAGTACTTC	CASSRTLGETQYF
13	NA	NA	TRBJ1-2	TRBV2	TGTGCCAGCACCCGAGACTTGTCCTATGGCTACACCTTC	CASTRDLSYGYTF
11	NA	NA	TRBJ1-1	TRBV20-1	TGCGAGGTCTCTGGGAACACTGAAGCTTTCTTT	CEVSGNTEAFF
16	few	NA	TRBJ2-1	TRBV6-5	TGTGCCAGCAGTTACACCCGGGACTCTCGGGGTAATGAGCAGTTCTTC	CASSYTRDSRGNEQFF
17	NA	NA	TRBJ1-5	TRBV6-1	TGTGCCAGCAGTGAAGCGCAAACGGGAGTTGCGGTTCAGCCCCAGCATTTT	CASSEAQTGVAVQPQHF